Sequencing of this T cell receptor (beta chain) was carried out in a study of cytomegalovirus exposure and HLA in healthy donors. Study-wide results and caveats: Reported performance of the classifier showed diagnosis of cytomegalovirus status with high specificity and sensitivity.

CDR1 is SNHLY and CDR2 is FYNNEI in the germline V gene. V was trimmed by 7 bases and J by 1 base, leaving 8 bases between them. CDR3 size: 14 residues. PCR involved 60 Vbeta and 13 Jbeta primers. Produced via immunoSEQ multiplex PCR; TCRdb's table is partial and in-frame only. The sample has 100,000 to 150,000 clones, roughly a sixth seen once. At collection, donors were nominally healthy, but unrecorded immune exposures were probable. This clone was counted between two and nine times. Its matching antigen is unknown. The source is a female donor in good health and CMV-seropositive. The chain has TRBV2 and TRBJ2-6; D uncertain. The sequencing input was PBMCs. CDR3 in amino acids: CASMPRSGANVLTF. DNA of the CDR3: TGTGCCAGCATGCCGAGATCTGGGGCCAACGTCCTGACTTTC.